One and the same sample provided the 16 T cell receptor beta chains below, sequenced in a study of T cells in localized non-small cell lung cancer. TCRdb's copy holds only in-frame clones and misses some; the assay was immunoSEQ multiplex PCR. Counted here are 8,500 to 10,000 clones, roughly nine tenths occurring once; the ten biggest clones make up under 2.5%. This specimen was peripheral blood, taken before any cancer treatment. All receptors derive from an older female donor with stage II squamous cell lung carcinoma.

The CDR3 sequence is CASSLWGGNQPQHF. For the CDR3, the DNA is TGTGCCAGCAGCCTCTGGGGGGGGAATCAGCCCCAGCATTTT. The rearrangement joins TRBV28 to TRBJ1-5, with a tentative D call TRBD1 (5 bases). Trimming pared 6 bases from V and 4 bases from J, leaving 13 bases between. Per the germline V gene, CDR1 is MDHEN and CDR2 is SYDVKM. The CDR3 sequence is 14 residues long.

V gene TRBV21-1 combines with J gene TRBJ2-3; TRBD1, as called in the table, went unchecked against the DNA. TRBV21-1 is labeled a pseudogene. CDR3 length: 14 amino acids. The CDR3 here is CASSATGKADTQYF. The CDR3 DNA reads TGTGCCAGCAGCGCAACAGGAAAAGCAGATACGCAGTATTTT.

CDR3 bases: TGTGCCAGCAGCGTAGAGGGGCGGTATGGCTACACCTTC. Translated: CASSVEGRYGYTF. The rearrangement uses TRBV9 and TRBJ1-2, with D perhaps matching TRBD1 (5 bases). Germline CDR1 reads SGDLS; CDR2 reads YYNGEE. The ends were cut back, 0 bases at V and 5 bases at J, with 8 bases in the middle. This CDR3 has 13 amino acids.

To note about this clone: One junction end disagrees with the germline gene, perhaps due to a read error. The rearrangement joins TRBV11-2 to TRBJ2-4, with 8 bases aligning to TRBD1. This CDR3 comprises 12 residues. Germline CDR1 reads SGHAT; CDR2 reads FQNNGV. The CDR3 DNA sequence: TGTGCCAGCAGCTTGCCGAGGACAGGGCTTCACTTC. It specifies CASSLPRTGLHF.

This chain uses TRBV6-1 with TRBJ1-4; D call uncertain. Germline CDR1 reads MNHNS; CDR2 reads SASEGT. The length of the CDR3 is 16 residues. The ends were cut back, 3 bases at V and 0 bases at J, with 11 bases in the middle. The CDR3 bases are TGTGCCAGCAGTGAGGCGTCCCTAGCAACTAATGAAAAACTGTTTTTT. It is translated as CASSEASLATNEKLFF.

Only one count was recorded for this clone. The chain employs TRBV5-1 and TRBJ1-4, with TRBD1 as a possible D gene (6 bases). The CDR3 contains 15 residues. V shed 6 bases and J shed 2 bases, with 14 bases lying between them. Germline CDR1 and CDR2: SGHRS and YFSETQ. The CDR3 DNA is TGCGCCAGCACCCCAGGGGCGAGTACTAATGAAAAACTGTTTTTT. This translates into CASTPGASTNEKLFF.

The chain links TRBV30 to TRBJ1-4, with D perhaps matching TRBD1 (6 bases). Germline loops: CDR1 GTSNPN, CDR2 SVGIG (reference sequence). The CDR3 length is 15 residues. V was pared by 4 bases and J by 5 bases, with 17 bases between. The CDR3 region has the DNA TGTGCCTGGAACAAGCTTGGGGGGCGGAATGAAAAACTGTTTTTT. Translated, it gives CAWNKLGGRNEKLFF.

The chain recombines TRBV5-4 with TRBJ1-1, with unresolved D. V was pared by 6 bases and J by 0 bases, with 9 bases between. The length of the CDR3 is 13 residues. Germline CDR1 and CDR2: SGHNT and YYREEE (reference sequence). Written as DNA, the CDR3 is TGTGCCAGCAACCCAGACATGAACACTGAAGCTTTCTTT. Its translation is CASNPDMNTEAFF.

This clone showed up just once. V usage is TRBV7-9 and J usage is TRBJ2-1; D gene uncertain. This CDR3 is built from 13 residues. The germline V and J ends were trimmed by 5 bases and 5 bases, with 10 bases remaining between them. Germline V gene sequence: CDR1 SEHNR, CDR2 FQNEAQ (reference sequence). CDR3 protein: CASSNEPNNEQFF. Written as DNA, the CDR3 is TGTGCCAGCAGCAACGAGCCTAACAATGAGCAGTTCTTC.

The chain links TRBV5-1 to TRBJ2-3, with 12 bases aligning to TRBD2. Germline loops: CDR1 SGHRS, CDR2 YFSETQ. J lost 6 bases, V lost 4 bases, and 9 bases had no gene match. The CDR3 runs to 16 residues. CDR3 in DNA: TGCGCCAGCAGCCCTCGACTAGCGGGAGCATCTGATACGCAGTATTTT. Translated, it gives CASSPRLAGASDTQYF. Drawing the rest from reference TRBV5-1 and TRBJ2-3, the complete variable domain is KAGVTQTPRYLIKTRGQQVTLSCSPISGHRSVSWYQQTPGQGLQFLFEYFSETQRNKGNFPGRFSGRQFSNSRSEMNVSTLELGDSALYLCASSPRLAGASDTQYFGPGTRLTVL.

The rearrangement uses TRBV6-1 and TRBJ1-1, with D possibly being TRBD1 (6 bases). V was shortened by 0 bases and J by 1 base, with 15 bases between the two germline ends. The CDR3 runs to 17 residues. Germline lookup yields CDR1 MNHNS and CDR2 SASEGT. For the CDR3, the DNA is TGTGCCAGCAGTGAAGCGTTTATGGGACACCGGAACACTGAAGCTTTCTTT. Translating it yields CASSEAFMGHRNTEAFF.

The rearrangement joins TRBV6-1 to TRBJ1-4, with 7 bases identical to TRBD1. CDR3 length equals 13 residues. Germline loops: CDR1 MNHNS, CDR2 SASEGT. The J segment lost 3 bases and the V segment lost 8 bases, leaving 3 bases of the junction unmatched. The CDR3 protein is CASRDSPNEKLFF. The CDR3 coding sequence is TGTGCCAGCCGGGACAGCCCTAATGAAAAACTGTTTTTT.

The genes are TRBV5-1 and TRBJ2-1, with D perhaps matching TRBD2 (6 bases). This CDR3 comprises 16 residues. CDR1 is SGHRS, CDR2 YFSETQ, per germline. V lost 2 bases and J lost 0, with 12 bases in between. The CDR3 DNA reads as TGCGCCAGCAGCTTCGGGAGTCAGAGCTCCTACAATGAGCAGTTCTTC. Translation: CASSFGSQSSYNEQFF.

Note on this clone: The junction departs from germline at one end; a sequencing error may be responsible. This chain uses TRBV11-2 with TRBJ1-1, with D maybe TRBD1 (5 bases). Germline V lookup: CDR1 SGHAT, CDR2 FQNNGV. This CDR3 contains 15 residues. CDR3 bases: TGTGCCAGCAGCTTAGAAGGGACGGTGAACAATGAAGCTTTCTTT. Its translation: CASSLEGTVNNEAFF.

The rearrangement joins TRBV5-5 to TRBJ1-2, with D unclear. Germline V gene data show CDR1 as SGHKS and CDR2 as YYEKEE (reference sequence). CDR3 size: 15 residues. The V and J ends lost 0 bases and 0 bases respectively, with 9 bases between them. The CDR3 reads CASSLDRGANYGYTF. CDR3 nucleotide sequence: TGTGCCAGCAGCTTGGACCGGGGAGCTAACTATGGCTACACCTTC.

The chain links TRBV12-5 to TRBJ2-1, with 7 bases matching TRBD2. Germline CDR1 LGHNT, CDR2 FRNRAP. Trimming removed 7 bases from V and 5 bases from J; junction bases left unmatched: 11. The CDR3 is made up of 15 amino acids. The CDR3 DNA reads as TGTGCTAGTGCCCCAGGACTAGATTTTAACAATGAGCAGTTCTTC. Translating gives CASAPGLDFNNEQFF.